The clone carrying this T cell receptor (beta chain) was detected ten times or more. Losses at the gene ends were 0 bases for V and 7 bases for J; bases not matched to a gene: 10. Germline V CDR1 and CDR2: SGDLS, YYNGEE. The CDR3 has 16 amino acids. This sample is drawn from a study of beta chain features in type 1 diabetes. On the study more broadly: Patients looked much like healthy donors when it came to age, gender and cell yields.

Of the isolated RNA, all was reverse transcribed, and so the sequenced material was expressed TCRB transcripts. Repertoires were generated with immunoSEQ multiplex PCR, while TCRdb's copy carries only in-frame clones and drops some. Found here are 300,000 to 350,000 clones, 8% of them singletons; the top ten hold 0.44%. This TCR derives from a woman between 18 and 30 years old in good health. What was sequenced was central memory CD4+ T cells from blood. This chain uses TRBV9 with TRBJ2-1, with TRBD2 matching over 7 bases. In DNA, the CDR3 is TGTGCCAGCAGCGTAGGGACTAGGTTCACCGGGAATGAGCAGTTCTTC. This codes for CASSVGTRFTGNEQFF. Full variable domain (missing parts from reference TRBV9 and TRBJ2-1): DSGVTQTPKHLITATGQRVTLRCSPRSGDLSVYWYQQSLDQGLQFLIQYYNGEERAKGNILERFSAQQFPDLHSELNLSSLELGDSALYFCASSVGTRFTGNEQFFGPGTRLTVL.